This is a list of T cell receptor beta chains from one sample in a study of T cells expressing NK-cell markers. TCRdb reanalyzed the 5' RACE reads and collapses them to one entry per CDR3 protein, without DNA. The ten most abundant clones cover approximately 18% of a sample with more than 90,000 distinct CDR3 sequences. The material sequenced was blood T cells: a sorted CD56 or NKG2C T cell subset, CD4+ or CD8+ T cells, or bulk PBMC T cells (not recorded which). All receptors derive from a woman between 18 and 70 years old in good health. Both conserved end residues are part of each CDR3. Fields, in order: J gene, V gene, CDR3 protein.

J gene: TRBJ2-2; V gene: TRBV29-1; CDR3 protein: CSVEARDRSTGELFF
J gene: TRBJ2-3; V gene: TRBV6-5; CDR3 protein: CASSYTASGTQYF
J gene: TRBJ2-4; V gene: TRBV19; CDR3 protein: CASSMLSGKNIQYF
J gene: TRBJ1-1; V gene: TRBV24-1; CDR3 protein: CATSGPMNTEAFF
J gene: TRBJ2-1; V gene: TRBV14; CDR3 protein: CASSLIQRGEQFF
J gene: TRBJ2-2; V gene: TRBV19; CDR3 protein: CATPGPRGTGELFF
J gene: TRBJ1-6; V gene: TRBV4-3; CDR3 protein: CASSQDEGSSYNSPLHF
J gene: TRBJ2-1; V gene: TRBV12-3/TRBV12-4; CDR3 protein: CASSRGPHNEQFF
J gene: TRBJ2-7; V gene: TRBV7-6; CDR3 protein: CASSPTSGISYEQYF
J gene: TRBJ1-2; V gene: TRBV5-4; CDR3 protein: CASSWGPREGYTF